These T cell receptor beta chains were read from a single sample in a study of shared clonotypes between healthy human individuals. Only in-frame clones appear in the TCRdb table, and some are missing; sequencing was by immunoSEQ multiplex PCR. The table records roughly 520,000 clones, about 96% of them present only once. The source material was naive CD4+ T cells sorted from blood. All receptors derive from a woman in her 30s in good health. CDR3s include the opening cysteine and the closing phenylalanine or tryptophan. D genes are given only for firm matches. Clone size is shown for a subset of rows, as once, few, many or a class of expanded clone.

D gene: NA; clone size: NA; V gene: TRBV2; J gene: TRBJ2-1; CDR3 protein: CASSETPHLSLGANEQFF; CDR3 DNA: TGTGCCAGCAGTGAAACCCCTCATCTAAGTCTGGGGGCCAATGAGCAGTTCTTC
D gene: TRBD2; clone size: NA; V gene: TRBV7-3; J gene: TRBJ2-3; CDR3 protein: CASSPRTSGASTDTQYF; CDR3 DNA: TGTGCCAGCAGCCCCCGGACTAGCGGGGCTAGCACAGATACGCAGTATTTT
D gene: TRBD1; clone size: once; V gene: TRBV15; J gene: TRBJ1-2; CDR3 protein: CATSPRQGSFGYTF; CDR3 DNA: TGTGCCACCAGCCCTAGACAGGGTTCGTTTGGCTACACCTTC
D gene: TRBD2; clone size: NA; V gene: TRBV18; J gene: TRBJ2-1; CDR3 protein: CASSPFRLAAANNEQFF; CDR3 DNA: TGTGCCAGCTCACCATTTCGTCTAGCGGCAGCCAACAATGAGCAGTTCTTC
D gene: TRBD1; clone size: NA; V gene: TRBV18; J gene: TRBJ2-7; CDR3 protein: CASSPKGTGAIEQYF; CDR3 DNA: TGTGCCAGCTCACCCAAAGGGACAGGTGCTATCGAGCAGTACTTC
D gene: NA; clone size: once; V gene: TRBV4-1; J gene: TRBJ2-3; CDR3 protein: CASSRYRGPTSTDTQYF; CDR3 DNA: TGCGCCAGCAGCCGTTATAGGGGCCCCACTAGCACAGATACGCAGTATTTT
D gene: NA; clone size: NA; V gene: TRBV19; J gene: TRBJ1-4; CDR3 protein: CASSSPGHSNEKLFF; CDR3 DNA: TGTGCCAGTAGCTCCCCGGGACATAGTAATGAAAAACTGTTTTTT
D gene: NA; clone size: NA; V gene: TRBV29-1; J gene: TRBJ2-5; CDR3 protein: CSVNGRYSGETQYF; CDR3 DNA: TGCAGCGTTAACGGACGGTACTCCGGGGAGACCCAGTACTTC
D gene: TRBD1; clone size: NA; V gene: TRBV4-1; J gene: TRBJ2-7; CDR3 protein: CASSRTPGGDEQYF; CDR3 DNA: TGCGCCAGCAGCCGAACCCCAGGGGGCGACGAGCAGTACTTC
D gene: NA; clone size: once; V gene: TRBV11-2; J gene: TRBJ1-4; CDR3 protein: CASSLDSRVGGEKLFF; CDR3 DNA: TGTGCCAGCAGCTTGGACAGTAGGGTGGGCGGTGAAAAACTGTTTTTT
D gene: TRBD2; clone size: NA; V gene: TRBV7-3; J gene: TRBJ2-1; CDR3 protein: CASSSSGIGFNEQFF; CDR3 DNA: TGTGCCAGCAGCTCTAGCGGGATAGGATTCAATGAGCAGTTCTTC
D gene: TRBD1; clone size: NA; V gene: TRBV28; J gene: TRBJ1-5; CDR3 protein: CASSPQGADRSNQPQHF; CDR3 DNA: TGTGCCAGCAGCCCACAGGGGGCGGATAGGAGCAATCAGCCCCAGCATTTT
D gene: NA; clone size: NA; V gene: TRBV19; J gene: TRBJ2-2; CDR3 protein: CASSIQGPGELFF; CDR3 DNA: TGTGCCAGTAGTATCCAGGGGCCCGGGGAGCTGTTTTTT
D gene: TRBD1; clone size: NA; V gene: TRBV2; J gene: TRBJ1-2; CDR3 protein: CASSEQGADYGYTF; CDR3 DNA: TGTGCCAGCAGCGAACAGGGGGCCGACTATGGCTACACCTTC
D gene: TRBD1; clone size: NA; V gene: TRBV5-6; J gene: TRBJ1-4; CDR3 protein: CASSAWTGFNEKLFF; CDR3 DNA: TGTGCCAGCAGCGCATGGACAGGGTTTAATGAAAAACTGTTTTTT
D gene: NA; clone size: NA; V gene: TRBV18; J gene: TRBJ1-5; CDR3 protein: CASSNNKGVDQPQHF; CDR3 DNA: TGTGCCAGCTCAAATAACAAGGGGGTAGATCAGCCCCAGCATTTT
D gene: NA; clone size: NA; V gene: TRBV29-1; J gene: TRBJ2-5; CDR3 protein: CSVGGNQETQYF; CDR3 DNA: TGCAGCGTTGGGGGCAACCAAGAGACCCAGTACTTC
D gene: TRBD1; clone size: NA; V gene: TRBV7-9; J gene: TRBJ2-7; CDR3 protein: CASSPGTGGAYEQYF; CDR3 DNA: TGTGCCAGCAGCCCAGGGACAGGGGGTGCCTACGAGCAGTACTTC
D gene: NA; clone size: NA; V gene: TRBV10-3; J gene: TRBJ2-5; CDR3 protein: CAIRRGNEETQYF; CDR3 DNA: TGTGCCATCAGGAGGGGGAACGAAGAGACCCAGTACTTC
D gene: NA; clone size: NA; V gene: TRBV28; J gene: TRBJ1-3; CDR3 protein: CASSRGFRYF; CDR3 DNA: TGTGCCAGCAGCAGGGGTTTCCGATATTTT
D gene: TRBD2; clone size: NA; V gene: TRBV2; J gene: TRBJ2-3; CDR3 protein: CASSRRLAGADTQYF; CDR3 DNA: TGTGCCAGCAGCCGCCGACTAGCGGGAGCAGATACGCAGTATTTT
D gene: TRBD2; clone size: NA; V gene: TRBV2; J gene: TRBJ2-7; CDR3 protein: CASSGLAGVSYEQYF; CDR3 DNA: TGTGCCAGCAGTGGACTAGCGGGAGTATCCTACGAGCAGTACTTC
D gene: NA; clone size: NA; V gene: TRBV21-1; J gene: TRBJ2-2; CDR3 protein: CASSRGMNTGELFF; CDR3 DNA: TGTGCCAGCAGCAGGGGTATGAACACCGGGGAGCTGTTTTTT
D gene: TRBD2; clone size: NA; V gene: TRBV28; J gene: TRBJ2-7; CDR3 protein: CASSFTGGRYEQYF; CDR3 DNA: TGTGCCAGCAGTTTTACTGGCGGGAGGTACGAGCAGTACTTC
D gene: NA; clone size: NA; V gene: TRBV19; J gene: TRBJ2-7; CDR3 protein: CASSNPPGGFYEQYF; CDR3 DNA: TGTGCCAGTAGCAATCCCCCTGGGGGGTTCTACGAGCAGTACTTC
D gene: NA; clone size: once; V gene: TRBV9; J gene: TRBJ1-3; CDR3 protein: CASTEGGPFSGNTIYF; CDR3 DNA: TGTGCCAGCACGGAGGGGGGGCCCTTTTCTGGAAACACCATATATTTT
D gene: NA; clone size: NA; V gene: TRBV6-5; J gene: TRBJ1-2; CDR3 protein: CASSYSKGFGYGYTF; CDR3 DNA: TGTGCCAGCAGTTACTCGAAAGGGTTTGGCTATGGCTACACCTTC
D gene: NA; clone size: NA; V gene: TRBV4-2; J gene: TRBJ2-3; CDR3 protein: CASSQAATDTQYF; CDR3 DNA: TGTGCCAGCAGCCAAGCGGCGACAGATACGCAGTATTTT
D gene: NA; clone size: NA; V gene: TRBV28; J gene: TRBJ1-4; CDR3 protein: CASSSGDEKLFF; CDR3 DNA: TGTGCCAGCAGTTCGGGAGATGAAAAACTGTTTTTT
D gene: NA; clone size: NA; V gene: TRBV10-3; J gene: TRBJ1-1; CDR3 protein: CAISESQGLGPSLNTEAFF; CDR3 DNA: TGTGCCATCAGTGAGTCTCAGGGATTGGGCCCAAGCCTAAACACTGAAGCTTTCTTT
D gene: TRBD2; clone size: NA; V gene: TRBV23-1; J gene: TRBJ2-7; CDR3 protein: CASVPPGTSGRREQYF; CDR3 DNA: TGCGCCAGCGTCCCCCCCGGGACTAGCGGGAGACGCGAGCAGTACTTC
D gene: NA; clone size: NA; V gene: TRBV5-1; J gene: TRBJ1-1; CDR3 protein: CASSELQGGNTEAFF; CDR3 DNA: TGCGCCAGCAGCGAACTACAGGGAGGGAACACTGAAGCTTTCTTT
D gene: NA; clone size: NA; V gene: TRBV6-5; J gene: TRBJ2-4; CDR3 protein: CASSYGRQAGQNIQYF; CDR3 DNA: TGTGCCAGCAGTTACGGGAGACAGGCGGGCCAAAACATTCAGTACTTC
D gene: TRBD1; clone size: NA; V gene: TRBV13; J gene: TRBJ1-1; CDR3 protein: CASRLTLTGGEAFF; CDR3 DNA: TGTGCCAGCAGACTTACATTGACAGGGGGTGAAGCTTTCTTT
D gene: NA; clone size: NA; V gene: TRBV7-9; J gene: TRBJ1-3; CDR3 protein: CASSPRGQPRNAGNTIYF; CDR3 DNA: TGTGCCAGCAGCCCCCGAGGACAGCCAAGGAATGCTGGAAACACCATATATTTT
D gene: TRBD1; clone size: few; V gene: TRBV2; J gene: TRBJ2-7; CDR3 protein: CASTRTGVTPYEQYF; CDR3 DNA: TGTGCCAGCACGAGGACAGGGGTGACCCCCTACGAGCAGTACTTC
D gene: TRBD1; clone size: NA; V gene: TRBV28; J gene: TRBJ1-4; CDR3 protein: CASTLWGKQGAAEKLFF; CDR3 DNA: TGTGCCAGCACTCTATGGGGGAAACAGGGGGCGGCTGAAAAACTGTTTTTT
D gene: NA; clone size: NA; V gene: TRBV30; J gene: TRBJ1-2; CDR3 protein: CAWSKDRQIPHNYGYTF; CDR3 DNA: TGTGCCTGGAGTAAAGACCGCCAAATCCCTCATAACTATGGCTACACCTTC
D gene: NA; clone size: NA; V gene: TRBV15; J gene: TRBJ2-5; CDR3 protein: CATSGRGETQYF; CDR3 DNA: TGTGCCACCAGCGGGAGAGGAGAGACCCAGTACTTC
D gene: TRBD1; clone size: NA; V gene: TRBV28; J gene: TRBJ1-1; CDR3 protein: CASSQPTGGWAEAFF; CDR3 DNA: TGTGCCAGCAGTCAGCCTACAGGGGGCTGGGCTGAAGCTTTCTTT
D gene: NA; clone size: NA; V gene: TRBV2; J gene: TRBJ2-7; CDR3 protein: CASRTLRAGQQYF; CDR3 DNA: TGTGCCAGCAGGACCCTTAGGGCGGGACAGCAGTACTTC
D gene: NA; clone size: NA; V gene: TRBV7-9; J gene: TRBJ2-3; CDR3 protein: CASSLALGGIGTDTQYF; CDR3 DNA: TGTGCCAGCAGCTTAGCGCTCGGGGGTATTGGCACAGATACGCAGTATTTT
D gene: NA; clone size: NA; V gene: TRBV7-9; J gene: TRBJ2-1; CDR3 protein: CASSLPNREREQFF; CDR3 DNA: TGTGCCAGCAGCTTACCAAACAGGGAACGCGAGCAGTTCTTC
D gene: TRBD2; clone size: NA; V gene: TRBV19; J gene: TRBJ2-7; CDR3 protein: CASRAVARSGRTHEQYF; CDR3 DNA: TGTGCCAGTAGAGCAGTCGCCCGAAGCGGGAGAACTCACGAGCAGTACTTC
D gene: TRBD2; clone size: NA; V gene: TRBV5-6; J gene: TRBJ2-7; CDR3 protein: CASSSYSREGREQYF; CDR3 DNA: TGTGCCAGCAGCTCCTATTCTCGGGAGGGGCGCGAGCAGTACTTC
D gene: TRBD2; clone size: once; V gene: TRBV7-2; J gene: TRBJ2-6; CDR3 protein: CASSLVGGSGANVLTF; CDR3 DNA: TGTGCCAGCAGCTTAGTCGGGGGGTCTGGGGCCAACGTCCTGACTTTC
D gene: TRBD1; clone size: once; V gene: TRBV5-1; J gene: TRBJ1-2; CDR3 protein: CASSPQGRVFDGYTF; CDR3 DNA: TGCGCCAGCAGCCCACAGGGGCGGGTGTTCGATGGCTACACCTTC
D gene: NA; clone size: NA; V gene: TRBV27; J gene: TRBJ2-1; CDR3 protein: CASSLFGKVNEQFF; CDR3 DNA: TGTGCCAGCAGTTTATTTGGGAAGGTCAATGAGCAGTTCTTC
D gene: NA; clone size: NA; V gene: TRBV6-6; J gene: TRBJ1-4; CDR3 protein: CASSIIATNEKLFF; CDR3 DNA: TGTGCCAGCAGCATCATTGCAACTAATGAAAAACTGTTTTTT
D gene: TRBD1; clone size: NA; V gene: TRBV28; J gene: TRBJ2-5; CDR3 protein: CASSSPQGQAQETQYF; CDR3 DNA: TGTGCCAGCAGTTCCCCCCAGGGACAGGCTCAAGAGACCCAGTACTTC
D gene: TRBD2; clone size: NA; V gene: TRBV27; J gene: TRBJ2-2; CDR3 protein: CASSGLAANTGELFF; CDR3 DNA: TGTGCCAGCAGCGGACTAGCGGCGAACACCGGGGAGCTGTTTTTT
D gene: NA; clone size: NA; V gene: TRBV28; J gene: TRBJ1-1; CDR3 protein: CASSLFQLDPNTEAFF; CDR3 DNA: TGTGCCAGCAGTTTATTCCAGCTGGACCCGAACACTGAAGCTTTCTTT
D gene: TRBD2; clone size: NA; V gene: TRBV25-1; J gene: TRBJ2-5; CDR3 protein: CASSEGLAGELETQYF; CDR3 DNA: TGTGCCAGCAGTGAGGGACTAGCGGGAGAATTGGAGACCCAGTACTTC
D gene: TRBD1; clone size: NA; V gene: TRBV29-1; J gene: TRBJ2-7; CDR3 protein: CSVGDSSYEQYF; CDR3 DNA: TGCAGCGTGGGGGACAGTTCCTACGAGCAGTACTTC
D gene: NA; clone size: NA; V gene: TRBV30; J gene: TRBJ1-2; CDR3 protein: CACVDTNYGYTF; CDR3 DNA: TGTGCCTGTGTGGACACGAACTATGGCTACACCTTC
D gene: NA; clone size: once; V gene: TRBV7-2; J gene: TRBJ2-5; CDR3 protein: CASSLIGRETQYF; CDR3 DNA: TGTGCCAGCAGCTTAATCGGGAGAGAGACCCAGTACTTC
D gene: TRBD2; clone size: NA; V gene: TRBV7-2; J gene: TRBJ2-2; CDR3 protein: CASSPRTSGSATGELFF; CDR3 DNA: TGTGCCAGCAGCCCGAGGACTAGCGGGAGCGCCACCGGGGAGCTGTTTTTT
D gene: TRBD1; clone size: NA; V gene: TRBV20-1; J gene: TRBJ1-2; CDR3 protein: CSAGQGYGYTF; CDR3 DNA: TGCAGTGCTGGACAGGGGTATGGCTACACCTTC
D gene: NA; clone size: NA; V gene: TRBV5-5; J gene: TRBJ2-3; CDR3 protein: CASTLLFGTDTQYF; CDR3 DNA: TGTGCCAGCACCTTGTTGTTCGGCACAGATACGCAGTATTTT
D gene: TRBD2; clone size: NA; V gene: TRBV5-1; J gene: TRBJ2-5; CDR3 protein: CASSFGLADQETQYF; CDR3 DNA: TGCGCCAGCAGCTTCGGACTAGCGGATCAAGAGACCCAGTACTTC